What follows are 21 T cell receptor beta chains derived from one specimen sequenced in a study of PD-1 blockade in classical Hodgkin lymphoma. Assay: immunoSEQ multiplex PCR; the TCRdb copy retains only in-frame clones and omits some. Among around 13,000 clones listed, approximately 80% were seen once. Described time point: cycle 4 day 1 (C4D1), after five to seven weeks of nivolumab. Relapse after autologous stem cell transplantation occurred in every patient, and brentuximab vedotin exposure varied. Sequencing was performed on peripheral blood mononuclear cells (PBMCs), taken before the fourth cycle of nivolumab. Source of these receptors: a human donor with classical Hodgkin lymphoma.

The CDR3: CASSGKTWRLYEQYF. The CDR3 DNA reads TGTGCCAGCAGTGGCAAGACTTGGAGACTTTACGAGCAGTACTTC. The chain uses TRBV2 and TRBJ2-7; unclear D gene. CDR1 and CDR2 from the germline V gene are SNHLY and FYNNEI. The CDR3 sequence is 15 residues long. Deletions cut 4 bases from V and 4 bases from J, with 17 bases between.

V gene TRBV15 combines with J gene TRBJ2-1, with 9 bases fitting TRBD1. The CDR3 is 17 amino acids. Germline CDR1 LNHNV, CDR2 YYDKDF (reference sequence). V lost 1 base, J lost 8 bases, and 12 bases stayed unmatched. CDR3 sequence reads: CATSRGSIQGAIDEQFF. The CDR3 DNA is TGTGCCACCAGCAGAGGTTCCATACAGGGGGCGATAGATGAGCAGTTCTTC.

The gene calls are TRBV6-6 and TRBJ2-2; 9 bases are a match to TRBD1. V dropped 10 bases and J dropped 4; count of bases not matched to a gene: 7. The CDR3 is made up of 14 amino acids. CDR1 MNHNY and CDR2 SVGAGI come from the germline V gene (reference sequence). CDR3 bases: TGTGCCACCCGAACAGGGGGCAGCACCGGGGAGCTGTTTTTT. It encodes CATRTGGSTGELFF.

This clone has a single count. The CDR3 reads CASSQDLPGVSYEQYF. As DNA, the CDR3 is TGCGCCAGCAGCCAAGACCTCCCGGGGGTCTCTTACGAGCAGTACTTC. The chain carries TRBV4-3 and TRBJ2-7; a possible D gene is TRBD2 (6 bases). The length of the CDR3 is 16 residues. The V end lost 0 bases, the J end lost 4 bases, and 16 bases lay between the germline ends. Germline CDR1 LGHNA, CDR2 YSLEER.

The chain recombines TRBV7-3 with TRBJ1-2; D may be TRBD1 (5 bases). Germline V gene sequence: CDR1 SGHTA, CDR2 FQGTGA. This CDR3 has 15 residues. The V and J ends lost 4 bases and 5 bases respectively, with 17 bases between them. This chain's CDR3 is CASSSQGVRKYGYTF. CDR3 nucleotide sequence: TGTGCCAGCAGCTCCCAAGGGGTCCGGAAGTATGGCTACACCTTC.

This clone has more than one count but fewer than ten. This sequence joins TRBV30 and TRBJ1-4; D is unclear. This CDR3 contains 13 residues. Germline CDR1 reads GTSNPN; CDR2 reads SVGIG (reference sequence). Trimming shortened V by 3 bases and J by 3 bases, and 8 bases separated the two germline ends. CDR3 amino acids: CAWSGRSNEKLFF. In nucleotides, the CDR3 is TGTGCCTGGAGCGGGAGGTCTAATGAAAAACTGTTTTTT.

J is TRBJ1-2 and V is TRBV5-6; D gene ambiguous. The length of the CDR3 is 15 residues. Germline V gene data show CDR1 as SGHDT and CDR2 as YYEEEE. V was cut by 0 bases and J by 0 bases, with 9 bases left in between. The CDR3, as DNA: TGTGCCAGCAGCTTGGGGCAGGTAGCTAACTATGGCTACACCTTC. It encodes CASSLGQVANYGYTF.

The rearrangement uses TRBV4-1 and TRBJ2-2; TRBD1 might be the D (6 bases). Germline values: CDR1 MGHRA, CDR2 YSYEKL. This CDR3 has 17 amino acids. V was pared by 6 bases and J by 1 base, with 18 bases between. The CDR3 sequence is CASSLRGHGLNTGELFF. The CDR3 nucleotides are TGCGCCAGCAGTCTACGGGGACACGGACTGAACACCGGGGAGCTGTTTTTT.

The genes are TRBV6-1 and TRBJ2-3; D unresolved. The CDR3 is 11 amino acids. V lost 5 bases and J lost 3, with 3 bases in between. Germline V gives CDR1 MNHNS, CDR2 SASEGT. The CDR3 coding sequence is TGTGCCAGCAGTCAAACAGATACGCAGTATTTT. Translating it yields CASSQTDTQYF.

The rearrangement links TRBV9 to TRBJ2-1; weak D call: TRBD2 (6 bases). The CDR3 has 14 residues. CDR1 and CDR2 from the germline V gene are SGDLS and YYNGEE. With 0 bases removed from V and 4 bases from J, the gap between germline ends came to 8 bases. The CDR3 coding sequence is TGTGCCAGCAGCGTAGCGGGGAGGTACAATGAGCAGTTCTTC. Protein product: CASSVAGRYNEQFF.

The V and J genes are TRBV29-1 and TRBJ1-2; D ambiguous. Per germline, CDR1 SQVTM and CDR2 ANQGSEA. The V end lost 4 bases, the J end lost 3 bases, and 15 bases lay between the germline ends. The CDR3 is 14 residues long. Here the CDR3 DNA reads TGCAGCGTTGTGGAGGGTGGGTACGACTATGGCTACACCTTC. Its translation is CSVVEGGYDYGYTF.

This CDR3 reads CASSPGRRNYGYTF. Here the CDR3 DNA reads TGTGCCAGCAGTCCGGGACGGCGGAACTATGGCTACACCTTC. The chain combines TRBV2 with TRBJ1-2, with D tentatively TRBD1 (5 bases). CDR3 length equals 14 residues. The V gene lost 5 bases and the J gene lost 2 bases, with 12 bases spanning the gap. The germline V gene has CDR1 SNHLY and CDR2 FYNNEI.

The chain combines TRBV28 with TRBJ1-5; 11 nucleotides agree with TRBD1. In germline, CDR1 is MDHEN, CDR2 SYDVKM. J gave up 6 bases and V 6 bases, and 4 bases lay outside the gene matches. The CDR3 is 14 amino acids. The DNA of the CDR3 is TGTGCCAGCAGGGGGACAGGGGGGGCTCAGCCCCAGCATTTT. Its translation is CASRGTGGAQPQHF.

The chain has TRBV27 and TRBJ2-7; possible D gene TRBD2, 5 bases. The V end lost 5 bases, the J end lost 7 bases, and 21 bases lay between the germline ends. The CDR3 is 15 residues long. Germline lookup yields CDR1 MNHEY and CDR2 SMNVEV (reference sequence). CDR3 amino acids: CASSPYRTGFEEQYF. CDR3 sequence (DNA): TGTGCCAGCAGTCCTTACCGGACTGGCTTTGAGGAGCAGTACTTC.

The chain carries TRBV28 and TRBJ2-5; 9 bases are a match to TRBD1. The J segment lost 7 bases and the V segment lost 7 bases, leaving 7 bases of the junction unmatched. CDR1 and CDR2 (germline): MDHEN, SYDVKM. This CDR3 contains 13 residues. As DNA, the CDR3 is TGTGCCAGCACCGGGGGACAGGGCTTGACCCAGTACTTC. Its translation is CASTGGQGLTQYF.

This sequence joins TRBV7-2 and TRBJ2-3; D perhaps matches TRBD2 (6 bases). Germline CDR1 and CDR2: SGHTA and FQGNSA. This CDR3 has 14 residues. The V gene lost 5 bases and the J gene lost 1 base, with 10 bases spanning the gap. This CDR3 is CASSPAGRTDTQYF. In DNA form, the CDR3 reads TGTGCCAGCAGCCCCGCGGGACGCACAGATACGCAGTATTTT.

The rearrangement uses TRBV4-3 and TRBJ2-7; 8 bases match TRBD2. This CDR3 contains 15 residues. Germline V gene lookup returns CDR1 LGHNA and CDR2 YSLEER. J was trimmed by 3 bases and V by 1 base; bases with no gene match: 5. As DNA, the CDR3 is TGCGCCAGCAGCCAAGGGGTAGCGGGGATCTACGAGCAGTACTTC. Translating it yields CASSQGVAGIYEQYF.

The CDR3 here is CASSRQGEHEQYF. The CDR3 coding sequence is TGTGCCAGCAGCAGACAGGGGGAACACGAGCAGTACTTC. The chain employs TRBV28 and TRBJ2-7, with TRBD1 identical over 9 bases. Germline CDR1 MDHEN, CDR2 SYDVKM. CDR3 length: 13 amino acids. J gave up 5 bases and V 6 bases, and 5 bases lay outside the gene matches.

The chain joins TRBV7-2 to TRBJ2-7; D remains ambiguous. The germline V and J ends were trimmed by 4 bases and 2 bases, with 3 bases remaining between them. Germline CDR1 and CDR2: SGHTA and FQGNSA. The CDR3 runs 11 residues. CDR3 bases: TGTGCCAGCAGCTCCGCCTACGAGCAGTACTTC. Translation: CASSSAYEQYF.

The chain employs TRBV4-1 and TRBJ2-7, with D possibly matching TRBD1 (5 bases). Germline CDR1 MGHRA, CDR2 YSYEKL. V shed 4 bases and J shed 6 bases, with 13 bases lying between them. The CDR3 contains 13 residues. The CDR3: CASSPERGAEQYF. CDR3 coding DNA: TGCGCCAGCAGCCCCGAAAGGGGCGCCGAGCAGTACTTC.

The chain uses TRBV7-2 and TRBJ1-6; a weak D match, TRBD1 (5 bases). The CDR3 spans 16 residues. V was trimmed by 5 bases and J by 0 bases, leaving 11 bases between them. The germline V gene encodes CDR1 SGHTA and CDR2 FQGNSA. This CDR3 reads CASSRDFSSYNSPLHF. The CDR3 bases are TGTGCCAGCAGCCGGGACTTTAGCTCCTATAATTCACCCCTCCACTTT.